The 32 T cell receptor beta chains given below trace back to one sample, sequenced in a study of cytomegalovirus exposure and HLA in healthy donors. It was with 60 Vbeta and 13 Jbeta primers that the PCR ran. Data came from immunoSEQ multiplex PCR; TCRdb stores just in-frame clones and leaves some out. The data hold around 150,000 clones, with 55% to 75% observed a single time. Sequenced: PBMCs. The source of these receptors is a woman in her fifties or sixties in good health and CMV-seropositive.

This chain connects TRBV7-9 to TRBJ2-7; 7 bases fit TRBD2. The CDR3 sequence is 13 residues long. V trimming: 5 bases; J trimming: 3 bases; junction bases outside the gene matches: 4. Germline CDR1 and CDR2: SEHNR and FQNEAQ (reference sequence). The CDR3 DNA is TGTGCCAGCAGCCCACCGGGGGGCTACGAGCAGTACTTC. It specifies CASSPPGGYEQYF.

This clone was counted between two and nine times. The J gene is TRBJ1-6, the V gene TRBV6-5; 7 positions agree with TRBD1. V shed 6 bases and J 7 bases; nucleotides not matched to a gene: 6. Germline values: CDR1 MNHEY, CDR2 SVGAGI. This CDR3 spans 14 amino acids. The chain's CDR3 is CASRLTGNNSPLHF. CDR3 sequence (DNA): TGTGCCAGCAGGCTGACAGGGAACAATTCACCCCTCCACTTT.

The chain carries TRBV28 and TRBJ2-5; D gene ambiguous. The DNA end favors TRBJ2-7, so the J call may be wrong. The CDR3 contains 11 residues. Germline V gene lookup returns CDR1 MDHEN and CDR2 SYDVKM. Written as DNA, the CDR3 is TGTGCCAGCACCCTTTCCTACGAGCAGTACTTC. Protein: CASTLSYEQYF.

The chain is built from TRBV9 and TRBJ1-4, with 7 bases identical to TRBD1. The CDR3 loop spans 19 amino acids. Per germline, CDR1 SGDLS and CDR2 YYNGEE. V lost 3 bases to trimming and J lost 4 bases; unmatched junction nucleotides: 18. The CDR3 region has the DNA TGTGCCAGCAGCGAAGGACAGGACCAGTCTCTTTTGGGTAATGAAAAACTGTTTTTT. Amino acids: CASSEGQDQSLLGNEKLFF. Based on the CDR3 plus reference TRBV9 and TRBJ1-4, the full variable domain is DSGVTQTPKHLITATGQRVTLRCSPRSGDLSVYWYQQSLDQGLQFLIQYYNGEERAKGNILERFSAQQFPDLHSELNLSSLELGDSALYFCASSEGQDQSLLGNEKLFFGSGTQLSVL.

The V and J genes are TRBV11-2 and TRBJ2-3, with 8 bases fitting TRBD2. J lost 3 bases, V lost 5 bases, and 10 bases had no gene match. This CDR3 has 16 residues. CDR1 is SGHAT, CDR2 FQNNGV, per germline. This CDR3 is CASSPLLAVDTDTQYF. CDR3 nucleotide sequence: TGTGCCAGCAGCCCTCTACTAGCGGTGGATACAGATACGCAGTATTTT.

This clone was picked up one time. The CDR3 DNA follows: TGTGCCTGGAGCCCCAGAATCCCCTACGAGCAGTACTTC. Translating gives CAWSPRIPYEQYF. V usage is TRBV30 and J usage is TRBJ2-7; D unresolved. Per germline, CDR1 GTSNPN and CDR2 SVGIG (reference sequence). Trimming cost V 3 bases and J 2 bases, with 11 bases left between them. This CDR3 spans 13 amino acids.

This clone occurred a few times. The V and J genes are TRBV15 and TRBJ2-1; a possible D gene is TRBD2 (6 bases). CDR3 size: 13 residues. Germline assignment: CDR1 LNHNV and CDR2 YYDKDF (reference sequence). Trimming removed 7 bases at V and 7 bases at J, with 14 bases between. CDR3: CATKPGERNEQFF. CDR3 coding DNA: TGTGCCACCAAACCGGGAGAACGGAATGAGCAGTTCTTC.

CDR3 in DNA: TGTGCCAGCAGCTTGGGTGGACTAGCGATCCACGAGCAGTACTTC. This gives the protein CASSLGGLAIHEQYF. The chain has TRBV5-4 and TRBJ2-7; TRBD2 matches 9 bases. Germline V lookup: CDR1 SGHNT, CDR2 YYREEE (reference sequence). This CDR3 spans 15 amino acids. With V trimmed by 0 bases and J by 5 bases, 6 bases remained unmatched.

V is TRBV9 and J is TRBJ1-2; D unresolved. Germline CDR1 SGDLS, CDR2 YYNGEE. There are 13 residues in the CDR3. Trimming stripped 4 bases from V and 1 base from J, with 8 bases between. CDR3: CASSKTHNYGYTF. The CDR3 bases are TGTGCCAGCAGCAAGACTCATAACTATGGCTACACCTTC. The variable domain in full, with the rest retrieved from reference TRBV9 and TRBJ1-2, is DSGVTQTPKHLITATGQRVTLRCSPRSGDLSVYWYQQSLDQGLQFLIQYYNGEERAKGNILERFSAQQFPDLHSELNLSSLELGDSALYFCASSKTHNYGYTFGSGTRLTVV.

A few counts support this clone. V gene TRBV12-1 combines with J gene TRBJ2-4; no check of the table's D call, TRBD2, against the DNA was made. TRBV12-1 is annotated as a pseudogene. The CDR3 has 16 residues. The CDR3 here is CASSPSEEAPKNIQYF. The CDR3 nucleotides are TGTGCCAGCAGCCCCTCCGAGGAGGCCCCCAAAAACATTCAGTACTTC.

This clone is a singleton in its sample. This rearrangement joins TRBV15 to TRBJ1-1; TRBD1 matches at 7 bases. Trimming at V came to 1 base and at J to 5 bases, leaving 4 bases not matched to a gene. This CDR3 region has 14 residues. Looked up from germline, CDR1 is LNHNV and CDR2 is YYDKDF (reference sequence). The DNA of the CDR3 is TGTGCCACCAGCAGAGCAGGGACAGCGACTGAAGCTTTCTTT. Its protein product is CATSRAGTATEAFF. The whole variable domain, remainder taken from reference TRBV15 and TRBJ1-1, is DAMVIQNPRYQVTQFGKPVTLSCSQTLNHNVMYWYQQKSSQAPKLLFHYYDKDFNNEADTPDNFQSRRPNTSFCFLDIRSPGLGDTAMYLCATSRAGTATEAFFGQGTRLTVV.

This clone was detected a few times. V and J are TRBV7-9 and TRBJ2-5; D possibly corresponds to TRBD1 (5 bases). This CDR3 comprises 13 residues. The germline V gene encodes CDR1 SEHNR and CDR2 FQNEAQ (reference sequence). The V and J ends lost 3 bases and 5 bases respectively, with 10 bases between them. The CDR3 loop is CASSLGRAETQYF. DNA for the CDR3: TGTGCCAGCAGCTTGGGGCGAGCGGAGACCCAGTACTTC. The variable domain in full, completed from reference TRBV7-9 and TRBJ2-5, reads DTGVSQNPRHKITKRGQNVTFRCDPISEHNRLYWYRQTLGQGPEFLTYFQNEAQLEKSRLLSDRFSAERPKGSFSTLEIQRTEQGDSAMYLCASSLGRAETQYFGPGTRLLVL.

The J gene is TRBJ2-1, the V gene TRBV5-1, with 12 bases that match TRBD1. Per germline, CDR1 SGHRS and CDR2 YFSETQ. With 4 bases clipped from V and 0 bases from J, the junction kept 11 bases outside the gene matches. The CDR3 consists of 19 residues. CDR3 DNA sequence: TGCGCCAGCAGCGGAAAATCGGGACAGGGGGCCAGCTCCTACAATGAGCAGTTCTTC. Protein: CASSGKSGQGASSYNEQFF. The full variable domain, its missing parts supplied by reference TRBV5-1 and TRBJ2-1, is KAGVTQTPRYLIKTRGQQVTLSCSPISGHRSVSWYQQTPGQGLQFLFEYFSETQRNKGNFPGRFSGRQFSNSRSEMNVSTLELGDSALYLCASSGKSGQGASSYNEQFFGPGTRLTVL.

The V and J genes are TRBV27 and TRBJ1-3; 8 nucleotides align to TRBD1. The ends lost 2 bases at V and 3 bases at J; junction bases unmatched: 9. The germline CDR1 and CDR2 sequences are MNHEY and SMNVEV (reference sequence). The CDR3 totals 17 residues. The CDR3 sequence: CASSLPPDRAVGNTIYF. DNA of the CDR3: TGTGCCAGCAGTTTACCCCCGGACAGGGCGGTTGGAAACACCATATATTTT.

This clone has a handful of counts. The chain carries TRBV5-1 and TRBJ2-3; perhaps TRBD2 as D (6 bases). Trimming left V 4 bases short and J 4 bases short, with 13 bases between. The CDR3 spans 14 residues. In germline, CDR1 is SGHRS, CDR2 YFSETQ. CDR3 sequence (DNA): TGCGCCAGCAGCCAAAATAGCGGATCAGATACGCAGTATTTT. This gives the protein CASSQNSGSDTQYF.

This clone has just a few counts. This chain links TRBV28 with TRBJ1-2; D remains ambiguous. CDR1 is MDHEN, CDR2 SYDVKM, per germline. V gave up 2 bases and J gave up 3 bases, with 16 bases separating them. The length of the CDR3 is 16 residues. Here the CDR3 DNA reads TGTGCCAGCAGTTTAGAGGCCGGTGACGGCTACTATGGCTACACCTTC. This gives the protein CASSLEAGDGYYGYTF.

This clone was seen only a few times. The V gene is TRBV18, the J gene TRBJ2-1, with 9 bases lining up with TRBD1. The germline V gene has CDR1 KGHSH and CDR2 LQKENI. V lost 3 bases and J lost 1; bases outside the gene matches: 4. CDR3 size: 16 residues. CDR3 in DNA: TGTGCCAGCTCACCCTACGGACAGGGGTCCTACAATGAGCAGTTCTTC. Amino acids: CASSPYGQGSYNEQFF.

The CDR3 spells CASSPGTSGTDTQYF. The DNA for the CDR3 is TGTGCCAGCAGTCCCGGGACTAGCGGGACAGATACGCAGTATTTT. The V call is TRBV28, the J call TRBJ2-3; 12 positions match TRBD2. CDR1 is MDHEN and CDR2 is SYDVKM in the germline V gene. Trimming took 5 bases from V and 3 from J; bases not matched to a gene: 3. The CDR3 consists of 15 residues.

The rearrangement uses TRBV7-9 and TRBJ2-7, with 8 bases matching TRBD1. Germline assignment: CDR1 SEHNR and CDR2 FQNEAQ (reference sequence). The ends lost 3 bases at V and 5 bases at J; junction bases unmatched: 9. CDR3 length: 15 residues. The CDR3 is CASSLLQGGVDEQYF. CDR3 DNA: TGTGCCAGCAGCTTGTTACAGGGGGGTGTGGACGAGCAGTACTTC.

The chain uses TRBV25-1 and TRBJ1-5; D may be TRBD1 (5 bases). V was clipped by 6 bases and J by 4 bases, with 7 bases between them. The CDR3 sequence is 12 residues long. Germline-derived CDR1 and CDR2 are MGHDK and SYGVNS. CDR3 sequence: CASRRGNQPQHF. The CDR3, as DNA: TGTGCCAGCAGACGGGGGAATCAGCCCCAGCATTTT.

The CDR3 loop reads CASTQGQGIYGYTF. The CDR3 nucleotides read TGTGCCAGCACCCAGGGACAGGGGATCTATGGCTACACCTTC. The chain recombines TRBV9 with TRBJ1-2, with TRBD1 identical over 10 bases. V was clipped by 6 bases and J by 4 bases; unmatched bases: 6. The CDR3 contains 14 residues. Per the germline V gene, CDR1 is SGDLS and CDR2 is YYNGEE.

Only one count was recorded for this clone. CDR3 sequence: CASSFSGGTDTQYF. For the CDR3, the DNA is TGTGCCAGCAGCTTTAGCGGCGGCACAGATACGCAGTATTTT. The chain employs TRBV7-3 and TRBJ2-3; TRBD2 is a possible D gene (6 bases). Germline-derived CDR1 and CDR2 are SGHTA and FQGTGA. CDR3 length: 14 amino acids. Trimming took off 3 bases at V and 1 base at J, with 8 bases between the two ends.

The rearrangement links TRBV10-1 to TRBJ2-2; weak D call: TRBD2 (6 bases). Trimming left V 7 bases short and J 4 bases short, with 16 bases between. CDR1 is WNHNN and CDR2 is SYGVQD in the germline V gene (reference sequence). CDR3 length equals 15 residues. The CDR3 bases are TGCGCCAGCAAGGAGGGGCAGTCGGGCACCGGGGAGCTGTTTTTT. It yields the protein CASKEGQSGTGELFF.

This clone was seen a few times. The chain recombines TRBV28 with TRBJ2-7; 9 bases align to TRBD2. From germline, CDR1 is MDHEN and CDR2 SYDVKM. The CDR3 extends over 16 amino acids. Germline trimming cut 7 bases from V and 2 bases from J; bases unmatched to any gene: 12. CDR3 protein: CASKSPSSGVPYEQYF. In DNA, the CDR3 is TGTGCCAGCAAATCCCCTTCTAGCGGGGTACCCTACGAGCAGTACTTC. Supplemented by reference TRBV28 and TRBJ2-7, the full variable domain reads DVKVTQSSRYLVKRTGEKVFLECVQDMDHENMFWYRQDPGLGLRLIYFSYDVKMKEKGDIPEGYSVSREKKERFSLILESASTNQTSMYLCASKSPSSGVPYEQYFGPGTRLTVT.

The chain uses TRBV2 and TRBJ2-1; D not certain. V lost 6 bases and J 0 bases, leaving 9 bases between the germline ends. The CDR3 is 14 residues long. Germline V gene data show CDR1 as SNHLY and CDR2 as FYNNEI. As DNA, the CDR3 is TGTGCCAGCAGACTCTCGAGCTCCTACAATGAGCAGTTCTTC. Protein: CASRLSSSYNEQFF.

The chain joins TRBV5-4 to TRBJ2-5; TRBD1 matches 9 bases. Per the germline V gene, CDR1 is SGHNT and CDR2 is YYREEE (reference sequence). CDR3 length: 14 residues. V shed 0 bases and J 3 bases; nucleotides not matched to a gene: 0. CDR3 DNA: TGTGCCAGCAGCTTGGGGGACAGGGAAGAGACCCAGTACTTC. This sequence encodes CASSLGDREETQYF.

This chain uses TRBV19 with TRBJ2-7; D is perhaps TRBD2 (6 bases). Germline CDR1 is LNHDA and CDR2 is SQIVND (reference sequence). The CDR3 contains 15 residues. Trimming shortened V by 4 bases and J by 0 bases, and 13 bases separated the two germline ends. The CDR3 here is CASSRDRDFSYEQYF. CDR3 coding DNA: TGTGCCAGTAGTAGGGACCGGGACTTCTCCTACGAGCAGTACTTC.

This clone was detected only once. The CDR3, as DNA: TGTGCCACCAGCAGACCCCCAGGGGCGGGAGTCACTGAAGCTTTCTTT. As protein: CATSRPPGAGVTEAFF. The rearrangement joins TRBV15 to TRBJ1-1, with TRBD1 as a possible D gene (6 bases). The V and J ends lost 2 bases and 4 bases respectively, with 17 bases between them. Germline V gene sequence: CDR1 LNHNV, CDR2 YYDKDF (reference sequence). CDR3 size: 16 residues.

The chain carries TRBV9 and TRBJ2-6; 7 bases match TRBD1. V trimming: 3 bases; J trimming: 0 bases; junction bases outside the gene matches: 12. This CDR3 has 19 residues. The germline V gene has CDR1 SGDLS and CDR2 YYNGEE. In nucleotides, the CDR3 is TGTGCCAGCAGCGCCACCCCGGGACAGATTACCTCTGGGGCCAACGTCCTGACTTTC. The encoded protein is CASSATPGQITSGANVLTF.

CDR3 bases: TGTGCCACCAGCAAAGAGGTGGCAGGGGGTCTCAATGAGCAGTTCTTC. As protein: CATSKEVAGGLNEQFF. This chain links TRBV15 with TRBJ2-1; TRBD1 aligns across 7 bases. Unmatched junction bases numbered 12, after V lost 4 bases and J lost 6 bases. This CDR3 spans 16 amino acids. Germline loops: CDR1 LNHNV, CDR2 YYDKDF (reference sequence).

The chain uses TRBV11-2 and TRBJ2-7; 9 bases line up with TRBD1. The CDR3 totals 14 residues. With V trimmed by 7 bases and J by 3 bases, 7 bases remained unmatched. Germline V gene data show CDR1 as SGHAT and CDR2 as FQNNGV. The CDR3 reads CASTSGTGYYEQYF. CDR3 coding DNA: TGTGCCAGCACCTCCGGGACAGGGTACTACGAGCAGTACTTC.

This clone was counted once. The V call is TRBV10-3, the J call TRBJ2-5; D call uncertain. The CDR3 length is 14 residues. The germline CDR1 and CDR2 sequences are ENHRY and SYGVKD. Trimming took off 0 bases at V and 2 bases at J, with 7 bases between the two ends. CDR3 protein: CAISESLAQETQYF. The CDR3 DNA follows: TGTGCCATCAGTGAGTCTTTAGCACAAGAGACCCAGTACTTC.